This entry features one T cell receptor (beta chain) sequence. What it binds is not known. This entry is derived from a study of graft-versus-host responses after intestinal transplantation. As for the study in general: All recipients were transplanted with multivisceral, liver-intestinal, or isolated intestinal grafts.

TCRdb's copy holds only in-frame clones and misses some; the assay was immunoSEQ multiplex PCR. The top ten clones hold more than 0.9% of a sample with roughly 100,000 clones, approximately 93% of them seen once. Germline loops: CDR1 SGHTA, CDR2 FQGNSA. V was trimmed by 1 base and J by 6 bases, leaving 12 bases between them. This CDR3 comprises 14 residues. Findings and limits, study-wide: High graft-versus-host to host-versus-graft clonal ratios were seen in allografts of patients with graft-donor T cell macrochimerism. Among recipient marrow samples, GvH clones were found; some appeared first in ileum or blood.

This receptor was taken from a human donor who received an intestinal transplant. The V and J genes are TRBV7-2 and TRBJ1-1, with D hard to call. This material consisted of unstimulated CD8+ T cells sorted from spleen or lymph node cells, taken before intestinal transplant. DNA for the CDR3: TGTGCCAGCAGCTTAGAAGAAGGGTTTTCTGAAGCTTTCTTT. Translation: CASSLEEGFSEAFF. Full variable domain (missing parts from reference TRBV7-2 and TRBJ1-1): GAGVSQSPSNKVTEKGKDVELRCDPISGHTALYWYRQSLGQGLEFLIYFQGNSAPDKSGLPSDRFSAERTGGSVSTLTIQRTQQEDSAVYLCASSLEEGFSEAFFGQGTRLTVV.